This TCR beta chain was sequenced for a study of beta chain features in type 1 diabetes. Turning to this clone: What it binds is unknown. A read error may account for a junction end that differs from germline.

The isolated RNA, all of it, was reverse transcribed, so expressed TCRB transcripts were what got sequenced. Method: immunoSEQ multiplex PCR; TCRdb's copy keeps in-frame clones and lacks some. The sample lists fewer than 900,000 clones; roughly 15% were seen once. Notes on the study in general: Unsettled here was the matter of whether HLA type influences TCRB rearrangement. PCR could preferentially amplify shorter templates, alike in patients and controls.

The CDR3 is 14 amino acids. Germline-derived CDR1 and CDR2 are MDHEN and SYDVKM. This receptor was taken from a woman under 30 in good health. V gene TRBV28 combines with J gene TRBJ2-6, with D perhaps matching TRBD1 (6 bases). Source material: naive CD4+ T cells from blood. The CDR3 loop is CASGTGPGANALTF. CDR3 nucleotides: TGTGCCAGCGGAACAGGGCCTGGGGCCAACGCCCTGACTTTC. The full variable domain, with the rest looked up from reference TRBV28 and TRBJ2-6, is DVKVTQSSRYLVKRTGEKVFLECVQDMDHENMFWYRQDPGLGLRLIYFSYDVKMKEKGDIPEGYSVSREKKERFSLILESASTNQTSMYLCASGTGPGANALTFGAGSRLTVL.